The TCR beta chain described here comes from a study of blood T cell repertoires in COVID-19. Libraries were prepared by immunoSEQ multiplex PCR; TCRdb keeps only in-frame clonotypes and omits some of them. Of approximately 52,000 clones listed, roughly 87% are singletons. Per germline, CDR1 GTSNPN and CDR2 SVGIG (reference sequence). V was pared by 0 bases and J by 6 bases, with 8 bases between. This CDR3 contains 13 residues. The source is a human donor in a cohort sampled during active COVID-19. V and J are TRBV30 and TRBJ2-2, with D unresolved. Specimen: peripheral blood. The CDR3 sequence is CAWSVQTPGELFF. The CDR3 region has the DNA TGTGCCTGGAGTGTACAAACCCCCGGGGAGCTGTTTTTT.